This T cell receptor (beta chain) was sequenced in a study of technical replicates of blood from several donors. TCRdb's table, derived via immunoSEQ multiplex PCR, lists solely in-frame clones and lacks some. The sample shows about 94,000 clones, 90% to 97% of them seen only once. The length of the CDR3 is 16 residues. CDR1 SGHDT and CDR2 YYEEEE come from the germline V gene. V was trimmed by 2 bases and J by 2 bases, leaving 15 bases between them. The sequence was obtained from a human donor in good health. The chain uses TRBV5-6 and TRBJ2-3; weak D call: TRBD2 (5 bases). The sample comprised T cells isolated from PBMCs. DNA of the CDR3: TGTGCCAGCAGCTTAAGTTGGAAAGCGGACACAGATACGCAGTATTTT. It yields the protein CASSLSWKADTDTQYF.